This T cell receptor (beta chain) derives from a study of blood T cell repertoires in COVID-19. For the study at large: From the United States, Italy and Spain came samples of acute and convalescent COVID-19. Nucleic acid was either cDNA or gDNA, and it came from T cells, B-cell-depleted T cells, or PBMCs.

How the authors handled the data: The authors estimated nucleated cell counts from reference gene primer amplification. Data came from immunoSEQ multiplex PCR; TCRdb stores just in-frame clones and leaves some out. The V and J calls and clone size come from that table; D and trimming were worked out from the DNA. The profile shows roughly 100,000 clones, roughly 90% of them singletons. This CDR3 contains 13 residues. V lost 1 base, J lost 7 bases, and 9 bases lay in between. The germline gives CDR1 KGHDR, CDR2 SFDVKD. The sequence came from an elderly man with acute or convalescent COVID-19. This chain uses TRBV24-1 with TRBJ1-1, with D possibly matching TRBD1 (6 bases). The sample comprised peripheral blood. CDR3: CATSDLQGREAFF. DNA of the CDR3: TGTGCCACCAGTGATTTACAGGGACGTGAAGCTTTCTTT.